These 28 T cell receptor beta chains came from one sample sequenced in a study of cytomegalovirus exposure and HLA in healthy donors. Both 60 Vbeta primers and 13 Jbeta primers went into the PCR. The protocol was immunoSEQ multiplex PCR, while the TCRdb copy is restricted to in-frame clones and leaves out a portion. The sample has under 150,000 clones; around 10% are singletons. Source material: PBMCs. The source of these receptors is a middle-aged woman in good health and CMV-seropositive.

A few counts support this clone. The chain recombines TRBV5-1 with TRBJ2-7, with 9 bases fitting TRBD1. The germline gives CDR1 SGHRS, CDR2 YFSETQ. The CDR3 extends over 14 amino acids. V shed 5 bases, J shed 3 bases, and the junction held 6 bases outside the gene matches. The CDR3 DNA follows: TGCGCCAGCAGTTCCGGGACAGGGTTCTACGAGCAGTACTTC. Translated, it gives CASSSGTGFYEQYF.

The chain recombines TRBV6-5 with TRBJ1-1; 8 bases are shared with TRBD1. Germline assignment: CDR1 MNHEY and CDR2 SVGAGI. There are 16 residues in the CDR3. The junction had 5 bases not matched to a gene; V was cut back by 1 base and J by 1 base. CDR3 sequence reads: CASSYLPGTGNTEAFF. In nucleotides, the CDR3 is TGTGCCAGCAGTTACTTACCCGGGACAGGGAACACTGAAGCTTTCTTT.

V gene TRBV5-1 combines with J gene TRBJ2-5, with TRBD2 identical over 8 bases. Germline CDR1 SGHRS, CDR2 YFSETQ. The CDR3 is 15 residues long. Trimming at V came to 4 bases and at J to 2 bases, leaving 7 bases not matched to a gene. CDR3 in amino acids: CASSPSGGGQETQYF. CDR3 nucleotide sequence: TGCGCCAGCAGCCCGAGTGGCGGGGGGCAAGAGACCCAGTACTTC.

This clone was counted a few times. The V and J genes are TRBV5-1 and TRBJ2-1; TRBD2 agrees at 14 bases. The CDR3 runs 18 residues. V was pared by 4 bases and J by 0 bases, with 6 bases of the junction left unmatched. The germline V gene has CDR1 SGHRS and CDR2 YFSETQ. The CDR3 bases are TGCGCCAGCAGCGCGGGACTAGCGGGGGCCGCCTCCTACAATGAGCAGTTCTTC. It yields the protein CASSAGLAGAASYNEQFF.

The gene calls are TRBV19 and TRBJ1-1; 7 bases fit TRBD1. The CDR3 consists of 17 residues. With V trimmed by 7 bases and J by 0 bases, 14 bases remained unmatched. Germline assignment: CDR1 LNHDA and CDR2 SQIVND (reference sequence). The CDR3 coding sequence is TGTGCCAGTATCCCATCCCGGACAGGAGTCATGAACACTGAAGCTTTCTTT. Translation gives CASIPSRTGVMNTEAFF.

Notes on this clone: Likely a read error: the CDR3 ends without its conserved phenylalanine or tryptophan. The gene calls are TRBV7-6 and TRBJ1-1; 8 positions match TRBD1. V shed 1 base and J 1 base; nucleotides not matched to a gene: 8. The length of the CDR3 is 17 residues. CDR1 and CDR2 (germline): SGHVS, FNYEAQ. DNA of the CDR3: TGTGCCAGCAGCTTAGGACAGGGGATGAGTTCGAACACTGAAGCTTTCGTT. Its translation is CASSLGQGMSSNTEAFV.

This chain joins TRBV19 and TRBJ1-1; D unclear. The length of the CDR3 is 13 residues. The ends were cut back, 5 bases at V and 0 bases at J, with 7 bases in the middle. Germline values: CDR1 LNHDA, CDR2 SQIVND (reference sequence). This CDR3 is CASSLTLNTEAFF. The CDR3 nucleotides are TGTGCCAGTAGTTTAACACTGAACACTGAAGCTTTCTTT.

This clone was found a few times. This chain links TRBV5-4 with TRBJ2-2; D unresolved. The ends were cut back, 4 bases at V and 2 bases at J, with 6 bases in the middle. Germline CDR1 and CDR2: SGHNT and YYREEE (reference sequence). The CDR3 covers 13 residues. For the CDR3, the DNA is TGTGCCAGCAGCATTACTAACACCGGGGAGCTGTTTTTT. Translated, it gives CASSITNTGELFF.

The chain uses TRBV2 and TRBJ1-1; TRBD1 might be the D (6 bases). In germline, CDR1 is SNHLY, CDR2 FYNNEI. This CDR3 is built from 13 residues. Trimming shortened V by 3 bases and J by 10 bases, and 15 bases separated the two germline ends. As DNA, the CDR3 is TGTGCCAGCAGTGAGGACAGCCCTACCGTAGCTTTCTTT. Its translation: CASSEDSPTVAFF.

In this sample, this clone turned up a few times. V is TRBV11-3 and J is TRBJ2-3; possibly TRBD1 for D (6 bases). Germline values: CDR1 SGHNT, CDR2 YENEEA. The germline V and J ends were trimmed by 2 bases and 2 bases, with 14 bases remaining between them. This CDR3 has 16 residues. CDR3 region: CASSLSGTTYTDTQYF. Here the CDR3 DNA reads TGTGCCAGCAGCTTAAGTGGGACAACCTACACAGATACGCAGTATTTT.

In its sample, this clone was seen a few times. The chain employs TRBV5-1 and TRBJ2-5; 7 nucleotides line up with TRBD1. V lost 3 bases to trimming and J lost 5 bases; unmatched junction nucleotides: 10. This CDR3 is built from 15 residues. Germline values: CDR1 SGHRS, CDR2 YFSETQ. DNA for the CDR3: TGCGCCAGCAGCTCCTTAGGGACAGAGGGGGAGACCCAGTACTTC. Encoded protein: CASSSLGTEGETQYF. The full variable domain, in which reference TRBV5-1 and TRBJ2-5 provide the parts outside the CDR3, is KAGVTQTPRYLIKTRGQQVTLSCSPISGHRSVSWYQQTPGQGLQFLFEYFSETQRNKGNFPGRFSGRQFSNSRSEMNVSTLELGDSALYLCASSSLGTEGETQYFGPGTRLLVL.

This clone appeared a few times. A junction boundary mismatches the germline segment, possibly from a read error. The V gene is TRBV7-2, the J gene TRBJ2-5; 14 bases align to TRBD2. This CDR3 contains 17 residues. Per the germline V gene, CDR1 is SGHTA and CDR2 is FQGNSA. CDR3 sequence reads: CASSWGTSGGRQETRYF. DNA of the CDR3: TGTGCCAGCAGCTGGGGGACTAGCGGGGGACGGCAAGAGACCCGGTACTTC.

This clone was counted a few times. This sequence joins TRBV6-5 and TRBJ2-7; 9 bases fit TRBD1. The CDR3 covers 15 residues. V was pared by 0 bases and J by 7 bases, with 7 bases of the junction left unmatched. Germline V lookup: CDR1 MNHEY, CDR2 SVGAGI. The DNA of the CDR3 is TGTGCCAGCAGTTACTCCTCACAGGGGGCAGGTGAGCAGTACTTC. Translation gives CASSYSSQGAGEQYF.

V and J are TRBV11-3 and TRBJ2-7, with D possibly TRBD2 on 7 matching bases. The germline CDR1 and CDR2 sequences are SGHNT and YENEEA. This CDR3 comprises 14 residues. The V gene lost 6 bases and the J gene lost 3 bases, with 15 bases spanning the gap. CDR3 amino acids: CASRVGGPVYEQYF. DNA of the CDR3: TGTGCCAGCAGAGTCGGGGGGCCTGTCTACGAGCAGTACTTC.

The gene calls are TRBV5-3 and TRBJ1-1; no clear D gene. TRBV5-3 is sorted into the ORF group, with uncertain function. The V end was cut by 6 bases, the J end by 6 bases, with 6 bases between. The CDR3 contains 10 residues. CDR3 amino acids: CARIQSEAFF. CDR3 in DNA: TGTGCCAGAATACAATCTGAAGCTTTCTTT.

This clone appeared a few times. The chain is built from TRBV5-1 and TRBJ2-7, with D tentatively TRBD1 (6 bases). The CDR3 has 14 residues. Trimming shortened V by 4 bases and J by 6 bases, and 17 bases separated the two germline ends. In germline, CDR1 is SGHRS, CDR2 YFSETQ. CDR3 region: CASSPGQWASEQYF. For the CDR3, the DNA is TGCGCCAGCAGCCCTGGACAGTGGGCCAGCGAGCAGTACTTC. The entire variable domain, with the rest obtained from reference TRBV5-1 and TRBJ2-7, is as follows: KAGVTQTPRYLIKTRGQQVTLSCSPISGHRSVSWYQQTPGQGLQFLFEYFSETQRNKGNFPGRFSGRQFSNSRSEMNVSTLELGDSALYLCASSPGQWASEQYFGPGTRLTVT.

This clone was counted only a few times. The gene calls are TRBV15 and TRBJ1-2, with a weak D call TRBD1 (6 bases). This CDR3 is built from 12 residues. CDR1 and CDR2 (germline): LNHNV, YYDKDF (reference sequence). With 1 base removed from V and 8 bases from J, the gap between germline ends came to 8 bases. The CDR3 protein is CATSRVQGGYTF. The CDR3 nucleotides read TGTGCCACCAGCAGAGTACAGGGCGGCTACACCTTC.

This clone was seen more than once but under ten times. This sequence joins TRBV29-1 and TRBJ2-5; D remains ambiguous. CDR3 length: 14 residues. Trimming pared 7 bases from V and 4 bases from J, leaving 19 bases between. Germline values: CDR1 SQVTM, CDR2 ANQGSEA. The CDR3 sequence: CSATDTLGTETQYF. Here the CDR3 DNA reads TGCAGCGCTACCGACACTCTGGGTACAGAGACCCAGTACTTC.

This clone was recorded a few times. The chain joins TRBV7-9 to TRBJ2-2, with TRBD2 matching over 10 bases. The CDR3 contains 14 residues. In germline, CDR1 is SEHNR, CDR2 FQNEAQ (reference sequence). Trimming cost V 5 bases and J 6 bases; bases outside gene matches: 3. CDR3 sequence (DNA): TGTGCCAGCAGCCCTCTAGCGGGGGCCGGGGAGCTGTTTTTT. It codes for CASSPLAGAGELFF.

The rearrangement joins TRBV6-6 to TRBJ2-7; 8 nucleotides line up with TRBD1. CDR1 MNHNY and CDR2 SVGAGI come from the germline V gene (reference sequence). The CDR3 loop spans 14 amino acids. The J segment lost 3 bases and the V segment lost 6 bases, leaving 7 bases of the junction unmatched. CDR3 DNA sequence: TGTGCCAGCAGCACCCGGACAGGGATCTACGAGCAGTACTTC. This codes for CASSTRTGIYEQYF.

The J gene is TRBJ2-7, the V gene TRBV5-1; tentatively, D is TRBD1 (6 bases). The V gene lost 2 bases and the J gene lost 0 bases, with 12 bases spanning the gap. Germline-derived CDR1 and CDR2 are SGHRS and YFSETQ. The CDR3 contains 15 residues. This chain's CDR3 is CASSLADRASYEQYF. In DNA, the CDR3 is TGCGCCAGCAGCTTAGCGGACAGAGCCTCCTACGAGCAGTACTTC.

The V and J genes are TRBV1 and TRBJ2-5; the table's D gene call, TRBD2, was not cross checked with the DNA. TRBV1 is a documented pseudogene. The CDR3 loop spans 17 amino acids. CDR3 loop: CTSSQDPGGGARETQYF. The CDR3, as DNA: TGCACCAGCAGCCAAGATCCGGGCGGGGGGGCTCGGGAGACCCAGTACTTC.

This chain links TRBV5-6 with TRBJ2-5; D remains unclear. The last part of the DNA fits TRBJ2-7 better; the J call may be wrong. The CDR3 is 12 residues long. Germline V CDR1 and CDR2: SGHDT, YYEEEE. CDR3 nucleotides: TGTGCCAGCAGCTTCATGGACTACGAGCAGTACTTC. Translation gives CASSFMDYEQYF.

This clone was detected a few times. The chain links TRBV5-5 to TRBJ1-3; D unclear. The CDR3 runs 14 residues. In germline, CDR1 is SGHKS, CDR2 YYEKEE (reference sequence). Trimming took 1 base from V and 0 from J, leaving 5 bases between them. CDR3 nucleotides: TGTGCCAGCAGCTTGATTAGCTCTGGAAACACCATATATTTT. It codes for CASSLISSGNTIYF.

The J gene is TRBJ2-7, the V gene TRBV11-2, with D tentatively TRBD1 (5 bases). The germline V gene has CDR1 SGHAT and CDR2 FQNNGV. This CDR3 comprises 14 residues. V was cut by 1 base and J by 3 bases, with 10 bases left in between. CDR3 sequence reads: CASSLGSGRYEQYF. The CDR3 DNA reads as TGTGCCAGCAGCTTAGGGTCAGGGCGCTACGAGCAGTACTTC.

The chain uses TRBV11-3 and TRBJ1-4; D ambiguous. Germline V lookup: CDR1 SGHNT, CDR2 YENEEA. The V gene lost 4 bases and the J gene lost 8 bases, with 11 bases spanning the gap. This CDR3 has 13 residues. DNA for the CDR3: TGTGCCAGCAGCTCGATTCGAGGGGAAAAACTGTTTTTT. Amino acids: CASSSIRGEKLFF.

This clone was recorded many times. J is TRBJ1-1 and V is TRBV19, with unresolved D. The V gene lost 3 bases and the J gene lost 1 base, with 6 bases spanning the gap. The CDR3 is 13 residues long. Germline values: CDR1 LNHDA, CDR2 SQIVND (reference sequence). The CDR3 spells CASSMGRNTEAFF. DNA of the CDR3: TGTGCCAGTAGTATGGGCAGGAACACTGAAGCTTTCTTT. Complete variable domain (other parts from reference TRBV19 and TRBJ1-1): DGGITQSPKYLFRKEGQNVTLSCEQNLNHDAMYWYRQDPGQGLRLIYYSQIVNDFQKGDIAEGYSVSREKKESFPLTVTSAQKNPTAFYLCASSMGRNTEAFFGQGTRLTVV.

This clone was counted once. The CDR3 spells CASRVFQETQYF. The CDR3 coding sequence is TGTGCCAGCCGGGTTTTCCAAGAGACCCAGTACTTC. J is TRBJ2-5 and V is TRBV2, with D unresolved. The germline V gene encodes CDR1 SNHLY and CDR2 FYNNEI. Trimming removed 8 bases from V and 1 base from J, with 8 bases in between. CDR3 length: 12 residues.